The sequence of this T cell receptor (beta chain) was determined in a study of CD8+ T cells in alopecia areata (dated by TCRdb to the late 2010s). For context, the study as a whole: The treated patients took part in an open-label pilot trial in which moderate-to-severe alopecia areata was treated with oral tofacitinib at 5 to 10 mg twice daily. Patients received tofacitinib for 6 to 18 months and were then followed off drug for 6 months to check for delayed response and recurrence. High-throughput TCRbeta sequencing was used to examine T cell clonal expansion in alopecia areata in both the C3H/HeJ mouse model and human patients. On the human side, TCRbeta sequencing was run on scalp tissue and on sorted CD4+ and CD8+ peripheral blood T cells from healthy controls and from alopecia areata patients with either patchy or totalis/universalis disease. Tofacitinib-treated patients had biopsies at baseline and at 4 and 24 weeks of treatment, with a later scalp biopsy in several patients. Clonality in the scalp was compared among normal scalp (n=4), patchy alopecia areata scalp (n=8), and alopecia totalis/universalis scalp (n=8). RNA was obtained with the PAXgene miRNA kit for fixed scalp, the miRNeasy kit for PBMCs, and the RNeasy kit for mouse skin. immunoSEQ multiplex PCR using 35 Vbeta forward primers and 13 Jbeta reverse primers was used to amplify TCRbeta CDR3 regions.

Overall study outcomes, separate from this receptor: Compared with mice, TCR sequences shared between patients were less clear, possibly partly because of HLA diversity across the patient population. Resident alphabeta T cells in normal human skin are also sequenced, complicating scalp TCR repertoire analysis, unlike mouse skin dominated by gammadelta T cells. Compared with normal scalp, lesional scalp, particularly in alopecia totalis/universalis, had higher clonality and more expanded CD8+ clones, which suggests antigenic drive.

A word on this clone: The clone's antigen remains unknown. No much larger clonotype is one base removed from it; base qualities were not supplied.

The CDR3 runs 13 amino acids, cysteine and phenylalanine included. Here the CDR3 DNA is all that survives: 39 bases in frame from base 1. The V and J ends are trimmed by 5 bases and 4 bases, leaving 9 bases between them. According to the germline V gene (reference sequence), CDR1 reads MNHEY and CDR2 reads SMNVEV. According to the study, the label for this sample's time point signals: baseline before oral tofacitinib. Peripheral blood and lesional scalp punch biopsies were obtained from patients with alopecia areata. PBMCs were isolated by density centrifugation and stained for CD3, CD4 and CD8, and CD4+ and CD8+ T cells were sorted on a FACSAria. The library came from the immunoSEQ multiplex PCR assay. For TCR sequencing, RNA was extracted from every sample and reverse transcribed into cDNA to serve as template. SuperScript III was used for first-strand cDNA synthesis, primed with a 2:1 mix of oligo-dT and random hexamers. A synthetic immune receptor repertoire was used to assess amplification bias, and residual bias was removed computationally. In the source study's methods: Raw reads were preprocessed for error removal, and CDR3 was defined according to IMGT conventions as running from the conserved cysteine to phenylalanine. To get clonality, Shannon entropy was normalized by log2 of the number of productive unique TCRs and the result was subtracted from 1. Scalp TCRbeta sequences were cross-referenced with sorted blood CD4 and CD8 repertoires so that the CD4 or CD8 identity of scalp clones could be inferred. TCRdb took over this immuneACCESS table, retaining in-frame rearrangements with V and J assigned. Such tables are incomplete; in checked studies, under half of the missing clones stem from an unresolved V gene, and the remainder is unexplained. That table gives V, J and clone size, and the DNA gave D and trimming. Across this sample there are about 130,000 clones, with about 50% seen only once. Over 15% of the sample is taken by the ten largest.

This sequence uses TRBV27 and TRBJ1-5; the D gene identity is not certain. The clonotype comes from a human donor with alopecia areata. The sample was CD8+ T cells sorted from blood, taken at week 0. The CDR3 sequence is CASSTAMNQPQHF. The DNA sequence is TGTGCCAGCAGTACTGCTATGAATCAGCCCCAGCATTTT.